The clone carrying this TCR beta chain was seen only a few times. The Seattle site enrolled patients during active infection and followed them longitudinally. In the study's own analysis: Reference gene primers were amplified, and this amplification served to estimate nucleated cell counts. Here immunoSEQ multiplex PCR was the method, and the copy in TCRdb shows in-frame clones only, minus some. Clone size and the V and J calls come from that table; the DNA yielded D and trimming. The sample holds 200,000 to 250,000 clones, roughly 90% seen once. The ends lost 8 bases at V and 5 bases at J; junction bases unmatched: 9. The CDR3 loop spans 14 amino acids. Germline CDR1 reads LNHDA; CDR2 reads SQIVND (reference sequence). These data are taken from a study of blood T cell repertoires in COVID-19. Study details: Samples of COVID-19 (acute and convalescent) were obtained from the United States, Italy and Spain.

This chain uses TRBV19 with TRBJ1-3, with 7 bases matching TRBD1. The sequence derives from a man in his fifties or sixties with COVID-19, enrolled during active disease. The source material was peripheral blood. The CDR3 loop reads CASSQGQNRNTIYF. As DNA, the CDR3 is TGTGCCAGTTCTCAGGGACAGAACAGAAACACCATATATTTT.